This TCR beta chain comes out of a study of Ad26.COV2.S vaccination and SARS-CoV-2 variants. The V end lost 2 bases, the J end lost 0 bases, and 4 bases lay between the germline ends. The CDR3 is made up of 13 amino acids. Germline V gene data show CDR1 as MNHNY and CDR2 as SVGAGI (reference sequence). Profiled with immunoSEQ multiplex PCR; TCRdb holds only in-frame clones, not every one. The sample holds roughly 350,000 clones, roughly 91% seen once. Treatment: around 19 received Ad26.COV2.S at low or high dose, single or two shots; about 5 received placebo; per-sample allocation not given. Sampling was performed 63 days after the first vaccine or placebo injection.

The sample in question was peripheral blood, obtained in a trial of Ad26.COV2.S vaccine versus placebo. The clonotype originates from a person aged 18 to 59 who received the Ad26.COV2.S COVID-19 vaccine or a placebo. The V gene is TRBV6-6, the J gene TRBJ1-1; D is unresolved. In DNA form, the CDR3 reads TGTGCCAGCAGTTACGCACTGAACACTGAAGCTTTCTTT. It is translated as CASSYALNTEAFF.